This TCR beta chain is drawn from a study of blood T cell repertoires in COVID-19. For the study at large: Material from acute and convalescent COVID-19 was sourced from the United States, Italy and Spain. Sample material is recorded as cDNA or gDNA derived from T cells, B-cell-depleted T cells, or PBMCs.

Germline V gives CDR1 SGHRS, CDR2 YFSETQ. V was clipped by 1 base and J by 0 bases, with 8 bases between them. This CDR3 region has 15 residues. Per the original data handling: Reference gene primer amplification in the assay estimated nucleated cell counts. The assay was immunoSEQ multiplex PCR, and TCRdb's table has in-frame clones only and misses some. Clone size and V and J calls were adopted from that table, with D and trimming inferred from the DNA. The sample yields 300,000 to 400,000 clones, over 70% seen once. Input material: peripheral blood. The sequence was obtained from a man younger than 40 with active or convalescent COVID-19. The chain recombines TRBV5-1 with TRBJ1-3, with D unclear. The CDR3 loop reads CASSLREGSGNTIYF. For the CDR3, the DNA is TGCGCCAGCAGCTTGAGGGAGGGCTCTGGAAACACCATATATTTT. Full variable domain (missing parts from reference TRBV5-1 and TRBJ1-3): KAGVTQTPRYLIKTRGQQVTLSCSPISGHRSVSWYQQTPGQGLQFLFEYFSETQRNKGNFPGRFSGRQFSNSRSEMNVSTLELGDSALYLCASSLREGSGNTIYFGEGSWLTVV.